This T cell receptor beta chain stems from a study of shared clonotypes between healthy human individuals. V lost 3 bases and J lost 2; bases outside the gene matches: 0. CDR3 length: 13 residues. Germline values: CDR1 LGHNA, CDR2 YNFKEQ. At deep level, the assay was performed. Unsorted PBMC contributed 250 to 300 ng DNA, around 30,000 T cell genomes, to each replicate PCR. Per the authors' pipeline: ImmunoSEQ only sent back junction sequences with no quality scores, so filtering was done differently. This table comes from immunoSEQ multiplex PCR, and its TCRdb copy is limited to in-frame clones, with some not included. V and J calls plus clone size are reproduced from that table; the DNA served to infer D and trimming. The sample records approximately 500,000 clones, about 84% being singletons.

The chain uses TRBV4-2 and TRBJ1-2; TRBD1 aligns across 7 bases. The TCR was taken from a woman in her 40s in good health. Some clones in this sample may be carry-over from other donors' samples. Sequenced input: PBMCs. CDR3 loop: CASSQDRNYGYTF. The CDR3 DNA is TGTGCCAGCAGCCAGGACAGGAACTATGGCTACACCTTC.